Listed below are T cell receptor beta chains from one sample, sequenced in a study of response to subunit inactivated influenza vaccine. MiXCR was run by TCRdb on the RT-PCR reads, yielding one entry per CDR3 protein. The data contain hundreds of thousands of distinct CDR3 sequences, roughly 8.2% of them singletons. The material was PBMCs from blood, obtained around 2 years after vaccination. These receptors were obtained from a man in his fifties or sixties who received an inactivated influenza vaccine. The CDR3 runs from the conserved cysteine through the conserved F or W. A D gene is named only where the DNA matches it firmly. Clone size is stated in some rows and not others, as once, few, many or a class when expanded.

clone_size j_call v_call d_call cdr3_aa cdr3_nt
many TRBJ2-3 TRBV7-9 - CASSPLGGSTDTQYF TGTGCCAGCAGCCCCCTCGGCGGGAGCACAGATACGCAGTATTTT
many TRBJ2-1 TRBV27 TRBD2 CASNLAGGSYNEQFF TGTGCCAGCAATTTAGCGGGGGGGTCGTACAATGAGCAGTTCTTC
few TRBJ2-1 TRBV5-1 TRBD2 CASSRREGYNEQFF TGCGCCAGCAGTCGCCGGGAGGGCTACAATGAGCAGTTCTTC
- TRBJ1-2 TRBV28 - CASSFSAGGYGYTF TGTGCCAGCAGTTTCTCGGCAGGTGGATATGGCTACACCTTC
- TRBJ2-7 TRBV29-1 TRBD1 CSVLGWGQGVNEQYF TGCAGCGTTCTCGGGTGGGGACAGGGGGTTAACGAGCAGTACTTC
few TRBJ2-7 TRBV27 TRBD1 CASTAAGQGSYEQYF TGTGCCAGCACGGCGGCGGGACAGGGATCGTACGAGCAGTACTTC
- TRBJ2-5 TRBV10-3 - CAISEGVQETQYF TGTGCCATCAGTGAAGGGGTACAAGAGACCCAGTACTTC
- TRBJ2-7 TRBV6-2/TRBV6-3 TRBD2 CASSALGLAYEQYF TGTGCCAGCAGCGCTTTGGGACTAGCCTACGAGCAGTACTTC
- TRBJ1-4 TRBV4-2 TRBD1 CASSQGQVGEEKLFF TGTGCCAGCAGCCAGGGACAGGTGGGGGAAGAAAAACTGTTTTTT
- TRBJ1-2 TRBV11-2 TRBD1 CASSPGGAYGYTF TGTGCCAGCAGCCCAGGGGGCGCGTATGGCTACACCTTC
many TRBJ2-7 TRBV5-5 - CASSPWTAAGGEQYF TGTGCCAGCAGCCCCTGGACGGCTGCTGGCGGAGAGCAGTACTTC
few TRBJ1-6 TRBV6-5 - CASSSGVLGPPLHF TGTGCCAGCAGTTCGGGGGTATTGGGTCCACCCCTCCACTTT
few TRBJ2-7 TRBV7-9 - CASSLRRESSYEQYF TGTGCCAGCAGCTTAAGACGAGAAAGCTCCTACGAGCAGTACTTC
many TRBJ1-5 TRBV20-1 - CSAGAGDQPQHF TGCAGTGCTGGAGCGGGGGATCAGCCCCAGCATTTT
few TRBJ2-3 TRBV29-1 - CSFRSDTQYF TGCAGCTTTAGGTCAGATACGCAGTATTTT
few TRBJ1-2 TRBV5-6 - CASSDGRTNYGYTF TGTGCCAGCAGCGATGGAAGGACTAACTATGGCTACACCTTC
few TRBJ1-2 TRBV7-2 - CASSARTANYGYTF TGTGCCAGCAGCGCCCGGACAGCTAACTATGGCTACACCTTC